These 26 T cell receptor beta chains came from one sample sequenced in a study of patients and donors after allogeneic stem cell transplantation. TCRdb independently ran MiXCR on the RT-PCR reads; one entry per CDR3 protein. The data contain about 160,000 distinct CDR3 sequences, roughly 31% of them singletons. The sequenced sample consisted of blood, either unsorted or a sorted T cell fraction (not recorded which). The receptor set was obtained from a human donor who was either an allogeneic HSCT recipient or a stem cell or donor lymphocyte infusion donor (not recorded which). It is not recorded whose cells these are; they may come from a transplant donor.

A few counts support this clonotype. V gene TRBV6-2 or TRBV6-3 combines with J gene TRBJ2-7, with D maybe TRBD1 (6 bases). V shed 5 bases and J shed 3 bases, with 11 bases lying between them. The germline CDR1 and CDR2 sequences are MNHEY and SVGEGT. The CDR3 totals 13 residues. The CDR3 nucleotides are TGTGCCAGCAGTCCACAGGGACGCTACGAGCAGTACTTC. It is translated as CASSPQGRYEQYF.

The chain links TRBV20-1 to TRBJ2-3, with 8 bases aligning to TRBD2. V lost 4 bases to trimming and J lost 0 bases; unmatched junction nucleotides: 3. The germline gives CDR1 DFQATT, CDR2 SNEGSKA (reference sequence). CDR3 length: 14 residues. The CDR3 DNA reads TGCAGTGCTAAATTAGCGGGGAGCACAGATACGCAGTATTTT. Protein sequence: CSAKLAGSTDTQYF.

The count of this clonotype is one. The CDR3 nucleotides read TGCGCCAGCAGCCAAGCTGAGACAGGGGGCACCGGGGAGCTGTTTTTT. It specifies CASSQAETGGTGELFF. The V and J genes are TRBV4-1 and TRBJ2-2; TRBD1 agrees at 9 bases. The J segment lost 4 bases and the V segment lost 1 base, leaving 4 bases of the junction unmatched. Germline CDR1 is MGHRA and CDR2 is YSYEKL. This CDR3 comprises 16 residues.

The chain recombines TRBV7-9 with TRBJ2-1; tentatively, D is TRBD2 (6 bases). There are 18 residues in the CDR3. The V end was cut by 0 bases, the J end by 0 bases, with 15 bases between. Per the germline V gene, CDR1 is SEHNR and CDR2 is FQNEAQ (reference sequence). CDR3 sequence reads: CASSLAVVAAISYNEQFF. The CDR3 DNA sequence: TGTGCCAGCAGCTTAGCGGTTGTAGCGGCTATCTCCTACAATGAGCAGTTCTTC.

The rearrangement uses TRBV10-3 and TRBJ2-7; D might be TRBD2 (6 bases). V was pared by 10 bases and J by 2 bases, with 9 bases between. Germline V CDR1 and CDR2: ENHRY, SYGVKD. The CDR3 has 11 residues. The CDR3 nucleotides read TGTGCCACTGGGACTGCCTACGAGCAGTACTTC. This sequence encodes CATGTAYEQYF.

This clonotype was seen only a few times. The CDR3 bases are TGCGCCAGCAACCTCAGTGGGACAGGAGAGGCGGAGACCCAGTACTTC. Its translation is CASNLSGTGEAETQYF. V gene TRBV5-1 combines with J gene TRBJ2-5, with TRBD1 identical over 8 bases. V trimming: 6 bases; J trimming: 5 bases; junction bases outside the gene matches: 15. Germline CDR1 is SGHRS and CDR2 is YFSETQ. The length of the CDR3 is 16 residues.

This clonotype has more than one count but fewer than ten. The V and J genes are TRBV20-1 and TRBJ2-1, with 15 bases lining up with TRBD2. Germline V gene lookup returns CDR1 DFQATT and CDR2 SNEGSKA (reference sequence). V lost 3 bases, J lost 7 bases, and 4 bases stayed unmatched. The CDR3 covers 15 residues. CDR3 amino acids: CSARGLAGGLNEQFF. The DNA for the CDR3 is TGCAGTGCTAGGGGACTAGCGGGAGGACTAAATGAGCAGTTCTTC.

The genes are TRBV20-1 and TRBJ2-3; D unclear. Looked up from germline, CDR1 is DFQATT and CDR2 is SNEGSKA (reference sequence). V dropped 0 bases and J dropped 2 bases, with 3 bases sitting between them. CDR3 size: 12 residues. CDR3 nucleotide sequence: TGCAGTGCTAGAGAATCCACAGATACGCAGTATTTT. It yields the protein CSARESTDTQYF.

The chain recombines TRBV5-1 with TRBJ2-1; 13 bases align to TRBD2. The CDR3 consists of 15 residues. J was trimmed by 9 bases and V by 7 bases; bases with no gene match: 10. CDR1 is SGHRS and CDR2 is YFSETQ in the germline V gene. CDR3 in DNA: TGCGCCAGCGGGATCGGGACTAGCGGGACCAGTGAGCAGTTCTTC. Translation gives CASGIGTSGTSEQFF.

This clonotype was counted only a few times. This rearrangement joins TRBV7-2 to TRBJ1-5; unclear D gene. V was trimmed by 3 bases and J by 2 bases, leaving 8 bases between them. The CDR3 totals 14 residues. CDR1 is SGHTA, CDR2 FQGNSA, per germline. The CDR3 DNA reads as TGTGCCAGCAGCTTCTTACCCGGCAATCAGCCCCAGCATTTT. This gives the protein CASSFLPGNQPQHF.

The V gene is TRBV28, the J gene TRBJ1-5; no firm D call. V lost 7 bases and J 3 bases, leaving 13 bases between the germline ends. The CDR3 extends over 14 amino acids. Germline values: CDR1 MDHEN, CDR2 SYDVKM. The CDR3, as DNA: TGTGCCAGCAACTTACCAGGACTCAATCAGCCCCAGCATTTT. Its protein is CASNLPGLNQPQHF.

The genes are TRBV4-2 and TRBJ1-2; D perhaps matches TRBD1 (5 bases). The CDR3 has 14 amino acids. The V gene's germline CDR1 is LGHNA and CDR2 YNFKEQ. Between the trimmed V and J ends, which lost 0 bases and 5 bases, there was a span of 10 bases. The CDR3 coding sequence is TGTGCCAGCAGCCAAGACCTCAGGGAGTATGGCTACACCTTC. This sequence encodes CASSQDLREYGYTF.

This clonotype was recorded a few times. This rearrangement joins TRBV11-2 to TRBJ1-6, with D possibly TRBD1 on 6 matching bases. Per the germline V gene, CDR1 is SGHAT and CDR2 is FQNNGV. The length of the CDR3 is 15 residues. V lost 3 bases and J lost 3, with 9 bases in between. The CDR3 nucleotides read TGTGCCAGCAGCTTCCAGGACAGCTATAATTCACCCCTCCACTTT. Translation gives CASSFQDSYNSPLHF.

The chain joins TRBV28 to TRBJ1-4; TRBD1 aligns across 7 bases. The CDR3 extends over 14 amino acids. V lost 6 bases and J lost 6; bases outside the gene matches: 7. In germline, CDR1 is MDHEN, CDR2 SYDVKM. CDR3 sequence: CASSSLQGYEKLFF. DNA of the CDR3: TGTGCCAGCAGCTCCCTACAGGGGTATGAAAAACTGTTTTTT.

This clonotype occurred a few times. This chain connects TRBV10-3 to TRBJ2-3, with TRBD1 matching over 10 bases. V was clipped by 5 bases and J by 5 bases; unmatched bases: 4. CDR1 and CDR2 from the germline V gene are ENHRY and SYGVKD. This CDR3 region has 14 residues. The CDR3 reads CAISTGTGEDTQYF. The CDR3 nucleotides read TGTGCCATCAGTACCGGGACAGGGGAAGATACGCAGTATTTT.

This clonotype was seen at least ten times. The chain joins TRBV10-3 to TRBJ2-1; D remains unclear. CDR1 ENHRY and CDR2 SYGVKD come from the germline V gene. V was pared by 8 bases and J by 1 base, with 3 bases between. The CDR3 has 11 amino acids. CDR3 residues: CAIQSYNEQFF. The CDR3 DNA reads as TGTGCCATCCAATCCTACAATGAGCAGTTCTTC.

This clonotype was seen many times. The J gene is TRBJ1-2, the V gene TRBV12-3 or TRBV12-4; 7 bases map to TRBD1. V lost 5 bases and J lost 3; bases outside the gene matches: 9. The CDR3 has 15 residues. CDR3 coding DNA: TGTGCCAGCAGTGGAGTCCAGGGGGGATACTATGGCTACACCTTC. Translating gives CASSGVQGGYYGYTF.

This clonotype was detected only a few times. The chain employs TRBV7-9 and TRBJ1-2, with TRBD1 matching 11 bases. Germline assignment: CDR1 SEHNR and CDR2 FQNEAQ (reference sequence). This CDR3 region has 16 residues. V lost 3 bases and J lost 2; bases outside the gene matches: 5. CDR3: CASSLGTGGWNYGYTF. CDR3 DNA: TGTGCCAGCAGCTTGGGGACAGGGGGTTGGAACTATGGCTACACCTTC.

The V call is TRBV12-3 or TRBV12-4, the J call TRBJ2-1; 10 bases map to TRBD2. With 6 bases clipped from V and 3 bases from J, the junction kept 8 bases outside the gene matches. The length of the CDR3 is 16 residues. The CDR3 here is CASRALAGVYYNEQFF. The CDR3 region has the DNA TGTGCCAGCAGGGCTCTAGCGGGAGTCTACTACAATGAGCAGTTCTTC.

This clonotype was recorded at least ten times. This rearrangement joins TRBV6-5 to TRBJ1-3; D is undetermined. The CDR3 contains 14 residues. The V end lost 5 bases, the J end lost 8 bases, and 16 bases lay between the germline ends. CDR1 is MNHEY, CDR2 SVGAGI, per germline. CDR3 region: CASSPTHYGDTIYF. CDR3 nucleotides: TGTGCCAGCAGTCCCACCCATTATGGCGACACCATATATTTT.

A few counts support this clonotype. The CDR3 DNA reads as TGCAGTGCTAGCCGACAGATTGGAAACACCATATATTTT. Translated, it gives CSASRQIGNTIYF. The V call is TRBV20-1, the J call TRBJ1-3, with D possibly being TRBD1 (5 bases). The CDR3 sequence is 13 residues long. Deletions cut 3 bases from V and 3 bases from J, with 9 bases between. The germline gives CDR1 DFQATT, CDR2 SNEGSKA (reference sequence).

This chain connects TRBV10-3 to TRBJ2-7, with D perhaps being TRBD1 or TRBD2 (5 bases each). Per germline, CDR1 ENHRY and CDR2 SYGVKD. V lost 10 bases, J lost 0 bases, and 13 bases lay in between. The CDR3 totals 13 residues. This chain's CDR3 is CATGTVSSYEQYF. The CDR3 DNA reads TGTGCCACTGGGACCGTGAGCTCCTACGAGCAGTACTTC.

This chain links TRBV4-1 with TRBJ1-2; D is unclear. Germline V gene sequence: CDR1 MGHRA, CDR2 YSYEKL. This CDR3 contains 17 residues. V was clipped by 3 bases and J by 4 bases, with 21 bases between them. The CDR3 reads CASSHGGVLGISYGYTF. The DNA for the CDR3 is TGCGCCAGCAGCCACGGCGGAGTTTTAGGGATTAGCTATGGCTACACCTTC.

This chain links TRBV27 with TRBJ2-2, with 15 nucleotides matching TRBD2. The CDR3 loop spans 17 amino acids. From germline, CDR1 is MNHEY and CDR2 SMNVEV (reference sequence). V lost 6 bases and J lost 3; bases outside the gene matches: 5. The DNA of the CDR3 is TGTGCCAGCAGGGAGGGACTAGCGGGAGGACACACCGGGGAGCTGTTTTTT. Translated: CASREGLAGGHTGELFF.

In its sample, this clonotype was seen a few times. This rearrangement joins TRBV12-3 or TRBV12-4 to TRBJ1-1, with D unresolved. CDR3 size: 13 residues. V was trimmed by 7 bases and J by 8 bases, leaving 17 bases between them. DNA of the CDR3: TGTGCCAGCACCAAAGCCACAGCCCTCGAAGCTTTCTTT. As protein: CASTKATALEAFF.

V and J are TRBV4-1 and TRBJ1-1; the D is unclear. Trimming stripped 2 bases from V and 0 bases from J, with 16 bases between. CDR1 is MGHRA, CDR2 YSYEKL, per germline. This CDR3 contains 17 residues. CDR3 protein: CASSQIHGGPMNTEAFF. Here the CDR3 DNA reads TGCGCCAGCAGCCAAATCCACGGCGGCCCCATGAACACTGAAGCTTTCTTT.